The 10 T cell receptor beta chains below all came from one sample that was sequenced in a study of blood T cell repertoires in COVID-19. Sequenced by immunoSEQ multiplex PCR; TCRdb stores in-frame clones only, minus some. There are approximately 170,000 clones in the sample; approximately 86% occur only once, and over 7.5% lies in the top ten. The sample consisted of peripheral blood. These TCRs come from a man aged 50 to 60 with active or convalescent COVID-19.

The CDR3 nucleotides read TGTGCCAGCAGCTCACTGGGACAGGCCGAAAAACTGTTTTTT. Translation gives CASSSLGQAEKLFF. V gene TRBV5-6 combines with J gene TRBJ1-4; 8 bases line up with TRBD1. The CDR3 length is 14 residues. The germline V gene has CDR1 SGHDT and CDR2 YYEEEE. The J segment lost 8 bases and the V segment lost 3 bases, leaving 6 bases of the junction unmatched.

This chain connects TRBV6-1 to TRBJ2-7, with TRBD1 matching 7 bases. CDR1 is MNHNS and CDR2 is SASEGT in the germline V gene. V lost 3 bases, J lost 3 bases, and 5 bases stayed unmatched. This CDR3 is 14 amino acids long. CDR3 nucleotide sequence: TGTGCCAGCAGTGATGACAGGGTAAACTACGAGCAGTACTTC. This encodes CASSDDRVNYEQYF.

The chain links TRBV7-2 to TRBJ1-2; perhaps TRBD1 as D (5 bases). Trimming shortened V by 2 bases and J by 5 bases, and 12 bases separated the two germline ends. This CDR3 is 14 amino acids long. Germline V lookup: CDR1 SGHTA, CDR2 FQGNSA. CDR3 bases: TGTGCCAGCAGCTTAAACCAGGGAGGTTATGGCTACACCTTC. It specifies CASSLNQGGYGYTF.

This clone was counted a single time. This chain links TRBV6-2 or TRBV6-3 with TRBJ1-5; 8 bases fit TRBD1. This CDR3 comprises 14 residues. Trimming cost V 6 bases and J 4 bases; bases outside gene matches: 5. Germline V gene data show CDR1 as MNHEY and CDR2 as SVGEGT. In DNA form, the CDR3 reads TGTGCCAGCAGCGACAGGGGACGGAATCAGCCCCAGCATTTT. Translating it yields CASSDRGRNQPQHF.

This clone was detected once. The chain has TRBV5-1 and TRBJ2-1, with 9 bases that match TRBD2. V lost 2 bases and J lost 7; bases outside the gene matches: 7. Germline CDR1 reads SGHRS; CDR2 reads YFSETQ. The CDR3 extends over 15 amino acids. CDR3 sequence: CASSFSSGMMNEQFF. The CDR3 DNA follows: TGCGCCAGCAGCTTCTCTAGCGGGATGATGAATGAGCAGTTCTTC.

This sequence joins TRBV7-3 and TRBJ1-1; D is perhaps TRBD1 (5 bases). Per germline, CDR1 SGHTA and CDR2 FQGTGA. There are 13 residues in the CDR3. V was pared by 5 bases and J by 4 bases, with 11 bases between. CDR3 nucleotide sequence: TGTGCCAGCAGCACCGGACAAACCACTGAAGCTTTCTTT. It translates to CASSTGQTTEAFF.

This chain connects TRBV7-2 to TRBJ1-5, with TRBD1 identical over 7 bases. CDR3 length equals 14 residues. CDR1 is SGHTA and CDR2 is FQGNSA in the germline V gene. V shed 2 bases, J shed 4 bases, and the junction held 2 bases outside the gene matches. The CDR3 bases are TGTGCCAGCAGCTTATGGGACAGAAATCAGCCCCAGCATTTT. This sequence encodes CASSLWDRNQPQHF.

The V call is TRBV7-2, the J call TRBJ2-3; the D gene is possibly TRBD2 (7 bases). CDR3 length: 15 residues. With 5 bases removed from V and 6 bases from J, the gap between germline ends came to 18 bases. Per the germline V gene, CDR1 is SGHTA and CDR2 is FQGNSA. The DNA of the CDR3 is TGTGCCAGCAGCGCACAAGGGGGGGCCGGGGATACGCAGTATTTT. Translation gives CASSAQGGAGDTQYF.

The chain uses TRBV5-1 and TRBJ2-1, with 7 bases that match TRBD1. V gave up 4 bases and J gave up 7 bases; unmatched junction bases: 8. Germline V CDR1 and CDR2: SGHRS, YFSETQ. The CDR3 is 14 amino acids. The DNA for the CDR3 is TGCGCCAGCAGCCTAGACAGGGACAAGAATGAGCAGTTCTTC. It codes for CASSLDRDKNEQFF.

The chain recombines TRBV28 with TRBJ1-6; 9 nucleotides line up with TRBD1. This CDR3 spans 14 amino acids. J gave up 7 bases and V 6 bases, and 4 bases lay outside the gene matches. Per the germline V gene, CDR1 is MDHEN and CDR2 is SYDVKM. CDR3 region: CASRPTGGNSPLHF. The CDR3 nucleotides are TGTGCCAGCAGGCCCACAGGGGGCAATTCACCCCTCCACTTT.